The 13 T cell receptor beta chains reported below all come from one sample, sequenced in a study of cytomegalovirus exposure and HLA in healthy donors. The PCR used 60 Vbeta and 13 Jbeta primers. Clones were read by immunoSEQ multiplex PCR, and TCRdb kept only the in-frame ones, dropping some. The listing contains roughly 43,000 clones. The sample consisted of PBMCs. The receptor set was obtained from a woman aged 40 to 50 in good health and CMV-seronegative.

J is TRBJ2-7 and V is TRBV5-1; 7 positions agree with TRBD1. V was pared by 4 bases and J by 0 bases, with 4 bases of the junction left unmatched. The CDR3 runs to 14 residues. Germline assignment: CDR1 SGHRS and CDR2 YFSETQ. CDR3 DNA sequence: TGCGCCAGCAGCCCGGGACAGAACTCCTACGAGCAGTACTTC. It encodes CASSPGQNSYEQYF.

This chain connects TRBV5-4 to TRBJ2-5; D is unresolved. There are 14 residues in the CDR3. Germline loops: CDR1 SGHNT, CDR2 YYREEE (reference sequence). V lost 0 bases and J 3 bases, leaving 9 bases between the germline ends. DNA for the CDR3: TGTGCCAGCAGCTTGGGGCCAGAGGAAGAGACCCAGTACTTC. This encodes CASSLGPEEETQYF. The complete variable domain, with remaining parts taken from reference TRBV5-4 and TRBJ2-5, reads ETGVTQSPTHLIKTRGQQVTLRCSSQSGHNTVSWYQQALGQGPQFIFQYYREEENGRGNFPPRFSGLQFPNYSSELNVNALELDDSALYLCASSLGPEEETQYFGPGTRLLVL.

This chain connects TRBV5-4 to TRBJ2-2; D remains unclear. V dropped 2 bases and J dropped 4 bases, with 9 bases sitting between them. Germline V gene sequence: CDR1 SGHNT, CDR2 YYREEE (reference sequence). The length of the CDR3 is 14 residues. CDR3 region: CASSLGRSTGELFF. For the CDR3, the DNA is TGTGCCAGCAGCTTAGGAAGGAGCACCGGGGAGCTGTTTTTT. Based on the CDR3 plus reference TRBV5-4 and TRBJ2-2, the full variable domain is ETGVTQSPTHLIKTRGQQVTLRCSSQSGHNTVSWYQQALGQGPQFIFQYYREEENGRGNFPPRFSGLQFPNYSSELNVNALELDDSALYLCASSLGRSTGELFFGEGSRLTVL.

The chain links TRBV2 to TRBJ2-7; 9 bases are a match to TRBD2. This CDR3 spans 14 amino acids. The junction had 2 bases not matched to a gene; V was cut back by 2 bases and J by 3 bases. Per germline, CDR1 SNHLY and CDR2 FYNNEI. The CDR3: CASSERTSDYEQYF. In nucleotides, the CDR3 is TGTGCCAGCAGTGAACGGACTAGCGACTACGAGCAGTACTTC.

The CDR3 loop reads CASSQDTGSSYGYTF. The CDR3 DNA sequence: TGCGCCAGCAGCCAAGATACAGGTTCATCCTATGGCTACACCTTC. The chain has TRBV4-1 and TRBJ1-2; D is perhaps TRBD1 (5 bases). The germline CDR1 and CDR2 sequences are MGHRA and YSYEKL. The CDR3 is made up of 15 amino acids. V was cut by 0 bases and J by 4 bases, with 12 bases left in between.

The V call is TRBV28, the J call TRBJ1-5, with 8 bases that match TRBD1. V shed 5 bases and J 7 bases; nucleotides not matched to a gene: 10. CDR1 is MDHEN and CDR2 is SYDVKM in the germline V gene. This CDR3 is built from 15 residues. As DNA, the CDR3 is TGTGCCAGCAGTCTGACAGGGGAGGAAAACCAGCCCCAGCATTTT. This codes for CASSLTGEENQPQHF.

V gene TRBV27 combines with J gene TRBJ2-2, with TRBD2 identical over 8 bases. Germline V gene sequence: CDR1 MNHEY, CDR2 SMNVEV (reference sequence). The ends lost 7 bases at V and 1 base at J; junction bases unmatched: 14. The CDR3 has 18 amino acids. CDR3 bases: TGTGCCAGCAAAATTTTAAATTTCGGGACTAGGAACACCGGGGAGCTGTTTTTT. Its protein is CASKILNFGTRNTGELFF.

In nucleotides, the CDR3 is TGTGCCAGCAGCTTAGCAGGAGGCCGGGAGCTGTTTTTT. Its protein is CASSLAGGRELFF. The rearrangement links TRBV7-2 to TRBJ2-2; D might be TRBD2 (5 bases). This CDR3 is 13 amino acids long. With 0 bases removed from V and 9 bases from J, the gap between germline ends came to 8 bases. Germline CDR1 is SGHTA and CDR2 is FQGNSA.

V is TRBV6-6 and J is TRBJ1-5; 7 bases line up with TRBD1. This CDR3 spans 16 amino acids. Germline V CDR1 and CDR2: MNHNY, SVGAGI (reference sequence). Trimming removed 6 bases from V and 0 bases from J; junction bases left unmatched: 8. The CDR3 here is CASSRQGRYSNQPQHF. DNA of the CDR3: TGTGCCAGCAGCCGACAGGGCCGATATAGCAATCAGCCCCAGCATTTT.

DNA of the CDR3: TGTGCCAGTAGTACCACTAGCGGACCTTACAATGAGCAGTTCTTC. It is translated as CASSTTSGPYNEQFF. The V call is TRBV19, the J call TRBJ2-1; 8 nucleotides match TRBD2. The germline V gene encodes CDR1 LNHDA and CDR2 SQIVND (reference sequence). There are 15 residues in the CDR3. J was trimmed by 4 bases and V by 4 bases; bases with no gene match: 6.

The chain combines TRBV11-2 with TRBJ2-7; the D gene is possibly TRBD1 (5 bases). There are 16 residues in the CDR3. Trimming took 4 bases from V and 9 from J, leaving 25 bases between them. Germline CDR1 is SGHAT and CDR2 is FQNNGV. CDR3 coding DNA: TGTGCCAGCAGCTCGAGTGGGGCAGATACCCAATATGGGCAGTACTTC. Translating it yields CASSSSGADTQYGQYF.

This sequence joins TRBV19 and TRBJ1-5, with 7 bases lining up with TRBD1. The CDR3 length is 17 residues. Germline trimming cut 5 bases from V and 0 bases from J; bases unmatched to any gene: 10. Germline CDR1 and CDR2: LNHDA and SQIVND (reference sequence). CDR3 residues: CASSPKGTDLSNQPQHF. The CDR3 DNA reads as TGTGCCAGTAGTCCCAAGGGGACAGATCTTAGCAATCAGCCCCAGCATTTT.

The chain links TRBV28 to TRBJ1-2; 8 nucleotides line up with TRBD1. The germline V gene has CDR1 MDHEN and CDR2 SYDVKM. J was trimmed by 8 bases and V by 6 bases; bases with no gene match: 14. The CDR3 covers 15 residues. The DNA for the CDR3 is TGTGCCAGCAGGCCCCGGACAGGGCCTGGGTGGGGCTACACCTTC. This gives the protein CASRPRTGPGWGYTF.